Sequencing of this T cell receptor beta chain was carried out in a study of blood T cell repertoires in COVID-19. Study in general: Samples representing acute and convalescent COVID-19 were sourced from the United States, Italy and Spain. Sample material is recorded as cDNA or gDNA derived from T cells, B-cell-depleted T cells, or PBMCs.

Trimming took 3 bases from V and 4 from J; bases not matched to a gene: 6. Per germline, CDR1 GTSNPN and CDR2 SVGIG (reference sequence). The CDR3 is made up of 14 amino acids. Original processing methods: Estimates of nucleated cell counts were drawn from the amplification of reference gene primers. Clones were sequenced by immunoSEQ multiplex PCR, and TCRdb holds only the in-frame ones, with some missing. The V and J calls and clone size were taken over from that table, and D and trimming were inferred from the DNA. The repertoire has 150,000 to 200,000 clones, about 86% of them found once; the top ten carry 4%.

The chain has TRBV30 and TRBJ1-2; TRBD1 matches 9 bases. The sequenced sample was peripheral blood. The source is a woman in her sixties or seventies with acute or convalescent COVID-19. CDR3 bases: TGTGCCTGGAGGGACAGGGGCGCGATCTATGGCTACACCTTC. It codes for CAWRDRGAIYGYTF.